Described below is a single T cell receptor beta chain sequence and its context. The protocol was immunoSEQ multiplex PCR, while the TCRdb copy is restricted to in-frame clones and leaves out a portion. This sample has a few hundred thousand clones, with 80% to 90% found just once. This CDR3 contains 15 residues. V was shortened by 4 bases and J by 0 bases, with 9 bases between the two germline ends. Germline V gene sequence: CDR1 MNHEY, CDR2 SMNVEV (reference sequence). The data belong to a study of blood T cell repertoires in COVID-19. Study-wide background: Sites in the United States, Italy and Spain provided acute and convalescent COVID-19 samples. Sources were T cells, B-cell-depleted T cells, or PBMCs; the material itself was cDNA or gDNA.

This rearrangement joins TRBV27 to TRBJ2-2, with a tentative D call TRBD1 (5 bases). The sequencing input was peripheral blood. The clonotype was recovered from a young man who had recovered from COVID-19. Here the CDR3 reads CASSSTAPNTGELFF. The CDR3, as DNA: TGTGCCAGCAGTTCGACAGCTCCGAACACCGGGGAGCTGTTTTTT.